This is a list of T cell receptor beta chains from one sample in a study of T cells after yellow fever vaccination. Each CDR3 protein is one row after TCRdb ran MiXCR on the 5' RACE reads. Among about 350,000 distinct CDR3 sequences listed, roughly an eighth were seen once. Source: CD4+ T cells sorted from PBMCs, taken 15 days after the yellow fever booster vaccination. The receptors here all came from a man younger than 30 who received the YFV17D yellow fever vaccine. CDR3s include the opening cysteine and the closing phenylalanine or tryptophan. D genes are given only for firm matches. Only part of the rows carry a size: once, few, many, or a class if the clone is expanded.

>TRBJ2-1|-|-|TRBV7-3
CASSPEGGGDEQFF
TGTGCCAGCAGCCCGGAGGGGGGTGGAGATGAGCAGTTCTTC
>TRBJ1-6|-|-|TRBV6-5
CASSYQGISSYNSPLHF
TGTGCCAGCAGTTATCAGGGGATCAGCTCCTATAATTCACCCCTCCACTTT
>TRBJ2-5|few|TRBD1|TRBV18
CASSSGQWKETQYF
TGTGCCAGCTCATCGGGACAGTGGAAAGAGACCCAGTACTTC
>TRBJ2-6|-|TRBD1|TRBV9
CASSVGRGWTGVAGANVLTF
TGTGCCAGCAGCGTGGGGAGGGGTTGGACAGGGGTGGCTGGGGCCAACGTCCTGACTTTC
>TRBJ1-2|once|-|TRBV7-2
CASRPPGSSKPYGYTF
TGTGCCAGCAGGCCGCCCGGATCAAGCAAGCCCTATGGCTACACCTTC
>TRBJ2-5|-|-|TRBV4-2
CASSPSLGGGQETQYF
TGTGCCAGCAGCCCTTCGTTAGGGGGAGGGCAAGAGACCCAGTACTTC
>TRBJ2-7|-|-|TRBV18
CASSQDSSPNEQYF
TGTGCCAGCTCGCAGGACAGCTCTCCTAACGAGCAGTACTTC
>TRBJ2-3|few|TRBD2|TRBV29-1
CSVQRSGVMTSTDTQYF
TGCAGCGTCCAACGGAGCGGGGTCATGACTAGCACAGATACGCAGTATTTT
>TRBJ1-1|many|-|TRBV6-2/TRBV6-3
CASSFTGYTEAFF
TGTGCCAGCAGTTTTACAGGGTACACTGAAGCTTTCTTT
>TRBJ2-7|-|-|TRBV25-1
CASSRSQGRFSEQYF
TGTGCCAGCAGTCGGTCCCAGGGCCGATTTTCCGAGCAGTACTTC
>TRBJ1-3|many|-|TRBV12-3/TRBV12-4
CASSLGGNTIYF
TGTGCCAGCAGTTTAGGGGGAAACACCATATATTTT